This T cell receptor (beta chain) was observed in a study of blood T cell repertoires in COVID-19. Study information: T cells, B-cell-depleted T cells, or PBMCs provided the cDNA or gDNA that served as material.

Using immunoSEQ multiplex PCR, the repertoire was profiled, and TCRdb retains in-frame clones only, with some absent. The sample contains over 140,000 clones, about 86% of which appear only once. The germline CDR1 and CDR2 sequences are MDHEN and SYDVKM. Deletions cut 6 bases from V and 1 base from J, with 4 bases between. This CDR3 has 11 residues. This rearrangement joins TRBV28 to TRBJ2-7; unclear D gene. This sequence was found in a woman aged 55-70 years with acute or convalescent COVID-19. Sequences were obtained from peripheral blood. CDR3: CASSFSYEQYF. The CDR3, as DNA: TGTGCCAGCAGCTTTTCCTACGAGCAGTACTTC.